Listed here is a single TCR beta chain. This sample is drawn from a study of blood T cell repertoires in COVID-19. Trimming cost V 2 bases and J 5 bases, with 16 bases left between them. CDR1 and CDR2 from the germline V gene are SEHNR and FQNEAQ (reference sequence). This CDR3 contains 15 residues. Assay used: immunoSEQ multiplex PCR; TCRdb lists only in-frame clones, some missing. The sample yields about 370,000 clones, approximately 89% seen once. The clonotype originates from a woman aged 25-40 years who had recovered from COVID-19. Sequencing was done on a sample of PBMCs or T cells enriched from blood (not recorded which). The chain employs TRBV7-9 and TRBJ2-7; perhaps TRBD1 as D (6 bases). The CDR3 loop is CASSLFGGDADEQYF. As DNA, the CDR3 is TGTGCCAGCAGCTTATTTGGGGGCGACGCAGACGAGCAGTACTTC. Based on the CDR3 plus reference TRBV7-9 and TRBJ2-7, the full variable domain is DTGVSQNPRHKITKRGQNVTFRCDPISEHNRLYWYRQTLGQGPEFLTYFQNEAQLEKSRLLSDRFSAERPKGSFSTLEIQRTEQGDSAMYLCASSLFGGDADEQYFGPGTRLTVT.